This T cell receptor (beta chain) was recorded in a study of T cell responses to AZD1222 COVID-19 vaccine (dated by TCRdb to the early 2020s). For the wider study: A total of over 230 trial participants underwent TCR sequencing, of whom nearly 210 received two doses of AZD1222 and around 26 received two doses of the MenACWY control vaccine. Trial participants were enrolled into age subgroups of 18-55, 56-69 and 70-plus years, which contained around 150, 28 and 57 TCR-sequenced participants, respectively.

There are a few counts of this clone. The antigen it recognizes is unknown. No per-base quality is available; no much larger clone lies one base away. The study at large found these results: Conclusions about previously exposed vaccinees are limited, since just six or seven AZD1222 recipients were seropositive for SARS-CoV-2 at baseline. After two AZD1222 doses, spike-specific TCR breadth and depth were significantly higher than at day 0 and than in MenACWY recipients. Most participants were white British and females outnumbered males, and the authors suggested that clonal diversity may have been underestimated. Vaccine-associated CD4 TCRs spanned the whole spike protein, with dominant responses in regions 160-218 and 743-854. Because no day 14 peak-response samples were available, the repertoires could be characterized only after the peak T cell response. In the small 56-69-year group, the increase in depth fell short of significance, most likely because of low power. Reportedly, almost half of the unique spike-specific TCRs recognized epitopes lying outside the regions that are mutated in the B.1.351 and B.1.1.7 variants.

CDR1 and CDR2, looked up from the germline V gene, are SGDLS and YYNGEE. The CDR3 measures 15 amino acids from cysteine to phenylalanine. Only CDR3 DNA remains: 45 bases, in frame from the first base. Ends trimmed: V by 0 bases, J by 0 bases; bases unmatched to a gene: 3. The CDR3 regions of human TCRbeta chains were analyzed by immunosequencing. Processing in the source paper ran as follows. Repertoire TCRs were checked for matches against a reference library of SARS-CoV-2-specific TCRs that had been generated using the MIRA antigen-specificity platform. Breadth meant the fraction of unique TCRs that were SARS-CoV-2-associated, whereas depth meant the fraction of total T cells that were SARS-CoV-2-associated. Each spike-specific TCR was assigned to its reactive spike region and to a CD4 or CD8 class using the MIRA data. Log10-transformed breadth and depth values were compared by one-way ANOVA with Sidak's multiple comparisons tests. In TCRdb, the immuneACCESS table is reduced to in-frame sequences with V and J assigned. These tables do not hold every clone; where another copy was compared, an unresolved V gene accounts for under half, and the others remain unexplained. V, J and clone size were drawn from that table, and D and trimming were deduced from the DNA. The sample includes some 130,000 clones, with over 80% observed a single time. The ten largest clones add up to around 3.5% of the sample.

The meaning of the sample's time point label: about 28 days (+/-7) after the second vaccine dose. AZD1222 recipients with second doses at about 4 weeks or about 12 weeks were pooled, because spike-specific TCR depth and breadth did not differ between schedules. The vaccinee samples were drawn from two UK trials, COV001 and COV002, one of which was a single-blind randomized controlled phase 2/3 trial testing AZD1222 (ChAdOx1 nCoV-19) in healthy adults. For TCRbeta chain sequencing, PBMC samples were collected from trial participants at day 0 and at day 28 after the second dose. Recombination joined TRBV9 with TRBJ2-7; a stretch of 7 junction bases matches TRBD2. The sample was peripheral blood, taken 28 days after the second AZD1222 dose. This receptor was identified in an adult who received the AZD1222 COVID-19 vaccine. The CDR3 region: CASSVGDYSSYEQYF. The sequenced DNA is TGTGCCAGCAGCGTAGGGGACTACAGCTCCTACGAGCAGTACTTC.